The 19 T cell receptor beta chains in this list originate from one sample, sequenced in a study of T-cell memory formation after mild COVID-19 (dated by TCRdb to about 2021). Libraries were constructed by 5' RACE. TCRdb lists the instrument as Illumina NovaSeq 6000. TCRdb trimmed the raw reads at Q25, called clones with MiXCR and kept productive beta chains. Entries that share a CDR3 protein sequence are merged under the most common genes and DNA. In this sample the table shows 450,000 to 650,000 distinct CDR3 sequences, 20% of which occur a single time. The ten biggest clones cover under 15% of the sample. Input material: PBMCs or a T cell subset sorted from them (not recorded which). Source of these receptors: an adult woman who had mild COVID-19 (a few samples of this study predate the infection). The sample titles of this study are shuffled in the database, so cell type and time point are left out; the donor was told from shared clones.

This clonotype was seen repeatedly, ten times or more. The genes are TRBV21-1 and TRBJ2-3; the table's D call, TRBD1, was not checked against the DNA. TRBV21-1 is an annotated pseudogene. The CDR3 loop spans 15 amino acids. CDR3 protein: CASSKRCRGQDTQYF. Written as DNA, the CDR3 is TGTGCCAGCAGCAAACGGTGCAGGGGGCAAGATACGCAGTATTTT.

The chain carries TRBV12-3 or TRBV12-4 and TRBJ1-5; tentative D call: TRBD1 (5 bases). Trimming stripped 7 bases from V and 0 bases from J, with 19 bases between. This CDR3 spans 17 amino acids. The CDR3 region has the DNA TGTGCCAGCACTTACCTTTTGGGGACTTATAGCAATCAGCCCCAGCATTTT. The encoded protein is CASTYLLGTYSNQPQHF.

This clonotype was detected a few times. The V and J genes are TRBV4-3 and TRBJ2-3; 11 positions match TRBD2. The CDR3 has 16 residues. V shed 2 bases and J 2 bases; nucleotides not matched to a gene: 3. From germline, CDR1 is LGHNA and CDR2 YSLEER. The CDR3 coding sequence is TGCGCCAGCAGCCAAACGACTAGCGGGATCACAGATACGCAGTATTTT. Translation gives CASSQTTSGITDTQYF.

This clonotype was seen only a few times. In DNA, the CDR3 is TGCGCCAGCATGAACGGGGTATCAAACTATGGCTACACCTTC. This gives the protein CASMNGVSNYGYTF. This chain connects TRBV5-1 to TRBJ1-2; D gene unclear. The CDR3 spans 14 residues. Per the germline V gene, CDR1 is SGHRS and CDR2 is YFSETQ. Trimming pared 6 bases from V and 2 bases from J, leaving 14 bases between.

This clonotype was observed many times. The V and J genes are TRBV12-3 or TRBV12-4 and TRBJ2-5; TRBD2 aligns across 8 bases. V shed 1 base and J 4 bases; nucleotides not matched to a gene: 2. CDR3 length equals 14 residues. The CDR3 DNA sequence: TGTGCCAGCAGTTTAGTGGCGGGGGGAGAGACCCAGTACTTC. Translating it yields CASSLVAGGETQYF.

V and J are TRBV7-3 and TRBJ2-1; D gene ambiguous. Germline CDR1 and CDR2: SGHTA and FQGTGA. The CDR3 contains 13 residues. V lost 1 base, J lost 2 bases, and 3 bases lay in between. CDR3 sequence reads: CASSLNPYNEQFF. DNA for the CDR3: TGTGCCAGCAGCTTAAACCCCTACAATGAGCAGTTCTTC.

This chain links TRBV3-1 with TRBJ1-2, with 8 bases identical to TRBD1. Germline V gene sequence: CDR1 LGHDT, CDR2 YNNKEL (reference sequence). V was clipped by 4 bases and J by 4 bases; unmatched bases: 2. The CDR3 extends over 13 amino acids. CDR3 sequence reads: CASSRDRRYGYTF. The CDR3 DNA sequence: TGTGCCAGCAGCCGGGACAGGCGCTATGGCTACACCTTC.

The CDR3 nucleotides are TGTGCCTGGACTGGGGTGAGACAGGCGAACACCGGGGAGCTGTTTTTT. Protein sequence: CAWTGVRQANTGELFF. V gene TRBV30 combines with J gene TRBJ2-2, with a tentative D call TRBD1 (6 bases). V lost 4 bases and J 0 bases, leaving 15 bases between the germline ends. Germline V gene data show CDR1 as GTSNPN and CDR2 as SVGIG (reference sequence). The CDR3 covers 16 residues.

The J gene is TRBJ2-1, the V gene TRBV5-1, with D possibly being TRBD1 (5 bases). There are 15 residues in the CDR3. The V gene lost 0 bases and the J gene lost 2 bases, with 9 bases spanning the gap. CDR1 is SGHRS, CDR2 YFSETQ, per germline. Here the CDR3 reads CASSLAPGTYNEQFF. The CDR3 nucleotides read TGCGCCAGCAGCTTGGCTCCAGGGACCTACAATGAGCAGTTCTTC.

V gene TRBV5-6 combines with J gene TRBJ2-7; TRBD1 is a possible D gene (6 bases). CDR1 is SGHDT and CDR2 is YYEEEE in the germline V gene. V lost 4 bases and J lost 6, with 11 bases in between. The CDR3 has 12 amino acids. The CDR3 region has the DNA TGTGCCAGCAGCGGCGCAGGGGTCGAGCAGTACTTC. It specifies CASSGAGVEQYF.

This clonotype was found a few times. The chain is built from TRBV5-6 and TRBJ1-2; D perhaps matches TRBD1 (5 bases). Trimming stripped 0 bases from V and 4 bases from J, with 13 bases between. This CDR3 comprises 15 residues. Germline CDR1 SGHDT, CDR2 YYEEEE. CDR3 bases: TGTGCCAGCAGCTTGGTTTCAGGGATGAGCTATGGCTACACCTTC. Protein: CASSLVSGMSYGYTF.

This clonotype was seen a few times. The rearrangement uses TRBV28 and TRBJ2-7; TRBD1 matches at 7 bases. The CDR3 totals 15 residues. V was pared by 5 bases and J by 5 bases, with 12 bases of the junction left unmatched. Germline lookup yields CDR1 MDHEN and CDR2 SYDVKM. The DNA for the CDR3 is TGTGCCAGCAGTCAATCCGGGGCAGGGGGACACGAGCAGTACTTC. It codes for CASSQSGAGGHEQYF.

In this sample, this clonotype turned up a few times. V and J are TRBV20-1 and TRBJ2-1; the D is unclear. V lost 0 bases and J lost 3, with 15 bases in between. The CDR3 runs 16 residues. Germline V CDR1 and CDR2: DFQATT, SNEGSKA (reference sequence). The CDR3 DNA follows: TGCAGTGCTAGAGATTCCCTGGCAGGCTACTACAATGAGCAGTTCTTC. Protein sequence: CSARDSLAGYYNEQFF.

This clonotype has just a few counts. The chain carries TRBV29-1 and TRBJ2-3; D might be TRBD1 or TRBD2, each matching 7 bases. The V end was cut by 6 bases, the J end by 0 bases, with 10 bases between. This CDR3 comprises 13 residues. Germline V lookup: CDR1 SQVTM, CDR2 ANQGSEA. CDR3 in DNA: TGCAGCGTCAGGGGGGGTAGCACAGATACGCAGTATTTT. Its protein product is CSVRGGSTDTQYF.

This clonotype was recorded a few times. The CDR3 DNA is TGTGCCAGCAGCTTAGGCGGGTTTATCCATGAGCAGTTCTTC. Its translation is CASSLGGFIHEQFF. V and J are TRBV7-6 and TRBJ2-1; TRBD2 is a possible D gene (5 bases). The ends were cut back, 1 base at V and 8 bases at J, with 12 bases in the middle. The CDR3 runs 14 residues. Germline loops: CDR1 SGHVS, CDR2 FNYEAQ. The whole variable domain, remainder taken from reference TRBV7-6 and TRBJ2-1, is GAGVSQSPRYKVTKRGQDVALRCDPISGHVSLYWYRQALGQGPEFLTYFNYEAQQDKSGLPNDRFSAERPEGSISTLTIQRTEQRDSAMYRCASSLGGFIHEQFFGPGTRLTVL.

A remark on this clonotype: With a much larger clone just one base away, this may be a read error. The CDR3 loop is CAISSGTVAYEQYF. The CDR3 bases are TGTGCCATCAGCTCCGGGACAGTAGCCTACGAGCAGTACTTC. This chain links TRBV10-3 with TRBJ2-7, with 7 bases aligning to TRBD1. This CDR3 contains 14 residues. In germline, CDR1 is ENHRY, CDR2 SYGVKD. The V and J ends lost 6 bases and 2 bases, in that order; junction bases with no gene match: 7.

This clonotype has only a few counts. The V call is TRBV29-1, the J call TRBJ1-2, with TRBD1 as a possible D gene (5 bases). This CDR3 is 13 amino acids long. Germline V gene sequence: CDR1 SQVTM, CDR2 ANQGSEA. V lost 3 bases, J lost 4 bases, and 12 bases lay in between. The CDR3 DNA reads as TGCAGCGTTGACTCCCGGCAGGGCTATGGCTACACCTTC. As protein: CSVDSRQGYGYTF.

This chain links TRBV7-6 with TRBJ2-7; no clear D. This CDR3 comprises 15 residues. From germline, CDR1 is SGHVS and CDR2 FNYEAQ. V was trimmed by 3 bases and J by 4 bases, leaving 16 bases between them. The CDR3 loop is CASSFMPDRRYEQYF. CDR3 sequence (DNA): TGTGCCAGCAGCTTTATGCCAGACCGAAGATACGAGCAGTACTTC.

A single count supports this clonotype. V and J are TRBV6-5 and TRBJ2-2; TRBD1 or TRBD2 may be the D gene (6 bases each). The CDR3 spans 20 residues. Trimming left V 0 bases short and J 2 bases short, with 22 bases between. Germline assignment: CDR1 MNHEY and CDR2 SVGAGI. In DNA form, the CDR3 reads TGTGCCAGCAGTTACTCGAAAGGGGGTTATCTCGGGGGTAACACCGGGGAGCTGTTTTTT. It specifies CASSYSKGGYLGGNTGELFF.